One T cell receptor (beta chain) is described in this entry. The antigen remains undetermined. This sample was taken from a study of shared clonotypes between healthy human individuals. Study in general: Three CD4 naive, three CD4 memory, two CD8 naive and one CD8 memory plate were used per donor.

The method was immunoSEQ multiplex PCR; TCRdb's version includes in-frame clones alone and lacks a portion of them. The sample lists under 600,000 clones; 95% to 98% were seen once. Study-level points and caveats: A reduction in generation probabilities was seen for non-shared clonotypes relative to those shared by all four donors. Relative to memory subsets, naive subsets generally showed larger estimated richness. Among donors, clonotype sharing was expected to be affected by sequencing depth.

The CDR3 runs 20 residues. CDR1 and CDR2 from the germline V gene are SGHTA and FQGTGA. The V segment lost 6 bases and the J segment 0 bases; nucleotides outside the gene matches: 17. CD45RO negativity and positive selection for CCR7 defined naive CD8 cells, a population that excluded terminally differentiated effector memory CD45RA+ cells. This TCR derives from a man aged 30-40 years in good health. The specimen sequenced was naive CD8+ T cells sorted from blood. This rearrangement joins TRBV7-3 to TRBJ2-6; TRBD2 agrees at 7 bases. The DNA of the CDR3 is TGTGCCAGCAGGGACGAGCGGGGAACAGGAGAATTCTCTGGGGCCAACGTCCTGACTTTC. Protein: CASRDERGTGEFSGANVLTF.